This is a list of T cell receptor beta chains from one sample in a study of CD8 T cells in Susac syndrome. TCRdb passed the immunoSEQ multiplex PCR reads through MiXCR, listing each CDR3 protein once. The sample lists approximately 65,000 distinct CDR3 sequences; approximately 92% were seen once. The sample was CD8+ T cells from PBMCs. The receptors were sampled from a human donor in good health. CDR3s include the opening cysteine and the closing phenylalanine or tryptophan. The order of the fields is CDR3 protein, CDR3 DNA, clone size, V gene, J gene, D gene. A D gene is named only where the DNA matches it firmly. A row's size may be missing; if present it is once, few, many or a size class.

CASSRTSGGYNEQFF	TGTGCCAGCAGCCGAACTAGCGGGGGGTACAATGAGCAGTTCTTC	.	TRBV5-4	TRBJ2-1	TRBD2
CSASPVGGGLATYEQYF	TGCAGTGCTAGCCCGGTTGGGGGAGGACTAGCGACCTACGAGCAGTACTTC	.	TRBV20-1	TRBJ2-7	TRBD2
CASSYHPNRGAYTDTQYF	TGTGCCAGCAGCTATCACCCTAACCGGGGGGCCTACACAGATACGCAGTATTTT	once	TRBV28	TRBJ2-3	.
CSALPPRGDNEQFF	TGCAGTGCTCTCCCCCCGCGGGGGGACAATGAGCAGTTCTTC	.	TRBV20-1	TRBJ2-1	TRBD2
CASSVQGFANTEAFF	TGTGCCAGCAGTGTCCAGGGGTTCGCGAACACTGAAGCTTTCTTT	.	TRBV6-5	TRBJ1-1	.
CASSSHGGLSSYEQYF	TGTGCCAGCAGCTCACACGGGGGACTGAGCTCCTACGAGCAGTACTTC	.	TRBV5-6	TRBJ2-7	.
CASSQDVRLPFGYTF	TGTGCCAGCAGCCAAGATGTCAGACTCCCCTTCGGCTACACCTTC	.	TRBV3-1	TRBJ1-2	.
CAISEAGMFYEQYF	TGTGCCATCAGTGAGGCAGGGATGTTCTACGAGCAGTACTTC	.	TRBV10-3	TRBJ2-7	.
CASSSSGIQNQPQHF	TGTGCCAGCAGCTCCTCTGGGATCCAGAATCAGCCCCAGCATTTT	.	TRBV5-6	TRBJ1-5	.
CASREAGQGTDTQYF	TGTGCCAGCAGGGAGGCGGGACAGGGGACAGATACGCAGTATTTT	.	TRBV12-3/TRBV12-4	TRBJ2-3	TRBD1
CASSYRDGGPYEQYF	TGTGCCAGCAGCTACCGGGACGGAGGTCCCTACGAGCAGTACTTC	.	TRBV5-6	TRBJ2-7	.
CASSLFTGTGVGEQYF	TGTGCCAGCAGTTTATTTACCGGGACAGGGGTGGGGGAGCAGTACTTC	.	TRBV27	TRBJ2-7	TRBD1
CASSSTEPPQHF	TGTGCCAGCAGTTCCACGGAGCCGCCCCAGCATTTT	.	TRBV12-3/TRBV12-4	TRBJ1-5	.
CSVEGGQGPSGANVLTF	TGCAGCGTTGAGGGCGGACAGGGGCCCTCTGGGGCCAACGTCCTGACTTTC	.	TRBV29-1	TRBJ2-6	TRBD1
CASSILAGEATDTQYF	TGTGCCAGCAGTATTCTAGCGGGGGAGGCCACAGATACGCAGTATTTT	.	TRBV6-4	TRBJ2-3	TRBD2
CASSQDHENTEAFF	TGTGCCAGCAGCCAAGATCACGAGAACACTGAAGCTTTCTTT	.	TRBV4-2	TRBJ1-1	.
CASKALEGGSETQYF	TGTGCCAGCAAGGCCCTGGAAGGGGGTTCAGAGACCCAGTACTTC	once	TRBV6-1	TRBJ2-5	.
CASSLGARASSGANVLTF	TGTGCCAGCAGCTTGGGAGCCAGGGCCAGCTCTGGGGCCAACGTCCTGACTTTC	.	TRBV5-5	TRBJ2-6	.
CASSYADRDTDTQYF	TGTGCCAGTAGTTACGCGGACAGGGACACAGATACGCAGTATTTT	.	TRBV6-5	TRBJ2-3	TRBD1
CASSAGHLNTEAFF	TGTGCCAGCAGCGCCGGACACCTCAACACTGAAGCTTTCTTT	.	TRBV9	TRBJ1-1	.
CASSLSGYYNSPLHF	TGTGCCAGCAGCTTATCCGGATACTATAATTCACCCCTCCACTTT	.	TRBV5-4	TRBJ1-6	.
CASSVSGTGRTEAFF	TGTGCCAGCAGCGTTTCCGGGACAGGGCGAACTGAAGCTTTCTTT	.	TRBV7-3	TRBJ1-1	TRBD1
CAWGHEDRETQYF	TGTGCCTGGGGGCACGAGGATCGGGAGACCCAGTACTTC	.	TRBV30	TRBJ2-5	.
CASSSTGENTGELFF	TGTGCCAGCAGCTCCACAGGGGAGAACACCGGGGAGCTGTTTTTT	.	TRBV6-5	TRBJ2-2	TRBD1
CASSLGKGWGEQYF	TGTGCCAGCAGCTTGGGCAAGGGATGGGGGGAGCAGTACTTC	.	TRBV5-5	TRBJ2-7	.
CASSLFRDAAVLLPGNTIYF	TGTGCCAGCAGTTTATTTCGGGACGCTGCTGTCTTGCTGCCTGGAAACACCATATATTTT	once	TRBV28	TRBJ1-3	.